A single sample is the source of the 3 T cell receptor beta chains below, sequenced in a study of blood T cell repertoires in COVID-19. Method: immunoSEQ multiplex PCR; TCRdb's copy keeps in-frame clones and lacks some. The sample lists some 50,000 clones, 90% occurring once. Sample: peripheral blood. Source of these receptors: a man in his forties or fifties with acute or convalescent COVID-19.

This clone was counted once. This chain links TRBV6-5 with TRBJ1-3; 7 nucleotides line up with TRBD1. V gave up 8 bases and J gave up 2 bases; unmatched junction bases: 3. Germline V lookup: CDR1 MNHEY, CDR2 SVGAGI. The CDR3 runs to 13 residues. The CDR3 loop reads CASHDRAGNTIYF. The CDR3 bases are TGTGCCAGCCATGACAGGGCTGGAAACACCATATATTTT.

This chain connects TRBV24-1 to TRBJ2-2; 10 nucleotides match TRBD2. Germline V lookup: CDR1 KGHDR, CDR2 SFDVKD. This CDR3 spans 15 amino acids. V lost 6 bases to trimming and J lost 6 bases; unmatched junction nucleotides: 6. In DNA, the CDR3 is TGTGCCACCAGTACCAGCGGGAGGGATGCCGGGGAGCTGTTTTTT. It yields the protein CATSTSGRDAGELFF.

This sequence joins TRBV6-5 and TRBJ2-7; D unclear. Germline-derived CDR1 and CDR2 are MNHEY and SVGAGI. V lost 2 bases and J 5 bases, leaving 10 bases between the germline ends. The CDR3 runs 13 residues. The CDR3 sequence: CASSYAPTDEQYF. CDR3 nucleotides: TGTGCCAGCAGTTACGCTCCTACGGACGAGCAGTACTTC.